This is a list of T cell receptor beta chains from one sample in a study of beta chain features in type 1 diabetes. Using immunoSEQ multiplex PCR, the repertoire was profiled, and TCRdb retains in-frame clones only, with some absent. The repertoire holds approximately 260,000 clones, with 20% to 25% as singletons. Sequencing used naive CD4+ T cells from blood. These receptor sequences come from a woman in her 30s with type 1 diabetes. CDR3s include the opening cysteine and the closing phenylalanine or tryptophan. Each record gives: D gene, V gene, clone size, J gene, CDR3 DNA, CDR3 protein. The D gene is left open where the match is weak. Expanded clones are given a class, and other clones once, few, many or no size at all.

TRBD1	TRBV5-8	NA	TRBJ1-1	TGTGCCCTCAAGGGGGCGAGCACTGAAGCTTTCTTT	CALKGASTEAFF
NA	TRBV7-9	few	TRBJ1-5	TGTGCCAGCAGCTCGGACAGTACTCATCAGCCCCAGCATTTT	CASSSDSTHQPQHF
NA	TRBV5-1	few	TRBJ2-3	TGCGCCAGCAGCTTGCTCGGGAGTGTAACAGATACGCAGTATTTT	CASSLLGSVTDTQYF
TRBD2	TRBV18	NA	TRBJ2-2	TGTGCCAGCTCACCCTATACACTAGCGGGATCTGACACCGGGGAGCTGTTTTTT	CASSPYTLAGSDTGELFF
TRBD2	TRBV30	NA	TRBJ2-5	TGTGCCTGGAGGCCAGCGGGAGGGCGAGAGACCCAGTACTTC	CAWRPAGGRETQYF
TRBD1	TRBV18	NA	TRBJ2-6	TGTGCCAGCTCACCACTCACCGGGACAGGGGGAACTGGGGCCAACGTCCTGACTTTC	CASSPLTGTGGTGANVLTF
NA	TRBV19	NA	TRBJ2-3	TGTGCCAGTAGTACCCGACTTAATGCGGCCTTCCTCGCAGATACGCAGTATTTT	CASSTRLNAAFLADTQYF
TRBD1	TRBV6-6	NA	TRBJ1-5	TGTGCCAGCAGTTATCGGACAGGGGGCGAGAATCCGCATTTT	CASSYRTGGENPHF
TRBD1	TRBV18	few	TRBJ2-1	TGTGCCAGCTCACCAAGTGAGACAGGGAGCGGCAATGAGCAGTTCTTC	CASSPSETGSGNEQFF
NA	TRBV7-9	NA	TRBJ2-7	TGTGCCAGCAGCGCATTACAGGGCTCCTACGAGCAGTACTTC	CASSALQGSYEQYF
TRBD1	TRBV7-2	NA	TRBJ2-1	TGTGCCAGCAGCCCCGCGACCGACAGGGTTGAGCAGTTCTTC	CASSPATDRVEQFF
NA	TRBV9	NA	TRBJ2-1	TGTGCCAGCAGTGAATCTGGGGGCTACTACAATGAGCAGTTCTTC	CASSESGGYYNEQFF
NA	TRBV7-2	NA	TRBJ2-5	TGTGCCAGCAGCTTAGTGGGCAGGGGCCTGAGCTTTGGGACCCAGTACTTC	CASSLVGRGLSFGTQYF
NA	TRBV15	NA	TRBJ1-1	TGTGCCACCAGCAGGGGCGAGCGGCGTGGTGAAGCTTTCTTT	CATSRGERRGEAFF
NA	TRBV14	NA	TRBJ2-7	TGTGCCAGCAGCCAAGTTAGCGGAATGAGCTACGAGCAGTACTTC	CASSQVSGMSYEQYF
NA	TRBV7-8	NA	TRBJ1-2	TGTGCCAGCAGCTTAGCGCGGGGGAACTATGGCTACACCTTC	CASSLARGNYGYTF
NA	TRBV7-7	NA	TRBJ2-5	TGTGCTAGCAGCTCGAAGCAGGAGGGGGAGACCCAGTACTTC	CASSSKQEGETQYF
NA	TRBV30	few	TRBJ2-1	TGTGCCTGGAGTGTAGGAGCAGGGGCGTACAATGAGCAGTTCTTC	CAWSVGAGAYNEQFF
NA	TRBV29-1	NA	TRBJ1-2	TGCAGCGTTGAAGTTAAGGACAGCTATGGCTACACCTTC	CSVEVKDSYGYTF
NA	TRBV18	few	TRBJ2-7	TGTGCCAGCTGGGACTCCCGCTCCTACGAGCAGTACTTC	CASWDSRSYEQYF
TRBD2	TRBV30	few	TRBJ2-3	TGTGCCTGGGGACTAGCGGGAGCCACAGATACGCAGTATTTT	CAWGLAGATDTQYF
NA	TRBV7-6	few	TRBJ2-7	TGTGCCAGCAGCGAAACGGGACTCCCCTCCTACGAGCAGTACTTC	CASSETGLPSYEQYF
TRBD1	TRBV18	few	TRBJ1-2	TGTGCCAGCTCACCTACCGACAGGGAAGGCTACACCTTC	CASSPTDREGYTF
NA	TRBV30	few	TRBJ1-1	TGTGCCTGGAGTAAGGGCCTATCGGGGAGCACTGAAGCTTTCTTT	CAWSKGLSGSTEAFF
TRBD1	TRBV6-5	NA	TRBJ2-7	TGTGCCAGCAGTCGGGACAGGTTTTACGAGCAGTACTTC	CASSRDRFYEQYF
NA	TRBV28	few	TRBJ2-7	TGTGCCAGCAGTTCCGCGAGCTACGAGCAGTACTTC	CASSSASYEQYF
NA	TRBV7-3	NA	TRBJ2-2	TGTGCCAGCAGCCGACAGCTCGGGGAGCTGTTTTTT	CASSRQLGELFF
TRBD2	TRBV9	NA	TRBJ2-7	TGTGCCAGCAGCGTAACTAGCGGGAGTTACGAGCAGTACTTC	CASSVTSGSYEQYF
NA	TRBV2	NA	TRBJ1-2	TGTGCCAGCAGCGACGGACAGCCCTATGGCTACACCTTC	CASSDGQPYGYTF
TRBD2	TRBV30	NA	TRBJ2-4	TGTGCCTGGAGTGTTGGGACTAGCGGGAGATACATTCAGTACTTC	CAWSVGTSGRYIQYF
TRBD1	TRBV7-2	few	TRBJ2-5	TGTGCCAGCAGCCCAAGACAGGGAAGGGAGACCCAGTACTTC	CASSPRQGRETQYF
TRBD1	TRBV23-1	few	TRBJ1-3	TGCGCCAGCAGCCGGAATGCAGGGACAGGGGGAAACACCATATATTTT	CASSRNAGTGGNTIYF
NA	TRBV25-1	NA	TRBJ1-2	TGTGCCAGCACCGTAGACAGCTATGGCTACACCTTC	CASTVDSYGYTF
NA	TRBV7-9	NA	TRBJ2-1	TGTGCCAGCAGCTCCCCGGCCTACAATGAGCAGTTCTTC	CASSSPAYNEQFF
TRBD1	TRBV19	NA	TRBJ2-5	TGTGCCAGTAGTTCCGGACAGGGGGCAGAGACCCAGTACTTC	CASSSGQGAETQYF
NA	TRBV10-3	NA	TRBJ2-1	TGTGCCATCAGGGCTAGCGATGAGCAGTTCTTC	CAIRASDEQFF
NA	TRBV20-1	once	TRBJ1-1	TGCAGTGCCCCGGGGAACACTGAAGCTTTCTTT	CSAPGNTEAFF
NA	TRBV7-8	NA	TRBJ1-2	TGTGCCAGCAGCTCAAGCAGGGTTATGAACTATGGCTACACCTTC	CASSSSRVMNYGYTF
NA	TRBV7-9	NA	TRBJ1-2	TGTGCCAGCAGCTTAGGGATCGAGTGGCACAGTCACTTC	CASSLGIEWHSHF
NA	TRBV9	few	TRBJ2-7	TGTGCCAGCAGCGTAGCGTGGAGGGCCCCCTACGAGCAGTACTTC	CASSVAWRAPYEQYF
NA	TRBV20-1	NA	TRBJ1-1	TGCAGTGCTCTCCCCGGGGGATTT	CSALPGGF
TRBD2	TRBV2	NA	TRBJ2-1	TGTGCCAGCAGTGAAACGACTAGCGGGAGAGGTGAGCAGTTCTTC	CASSETTSGRGEQFF
TRBD1	TRBV5-1	NA	TRBJ1-5	TGCGCCAGCAGCTATGACAGGGGTGGTCAGCCCCAGCATTTT	CASSYDRGGQPQHF